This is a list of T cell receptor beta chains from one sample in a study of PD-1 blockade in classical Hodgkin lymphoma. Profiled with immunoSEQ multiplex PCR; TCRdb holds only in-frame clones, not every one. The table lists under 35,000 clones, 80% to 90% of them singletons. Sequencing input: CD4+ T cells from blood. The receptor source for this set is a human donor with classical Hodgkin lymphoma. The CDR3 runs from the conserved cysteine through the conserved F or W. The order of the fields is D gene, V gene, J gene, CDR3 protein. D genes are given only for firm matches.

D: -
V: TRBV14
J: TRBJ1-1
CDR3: CASSQLGRGNTEAFF

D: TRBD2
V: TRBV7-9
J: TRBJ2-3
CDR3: CASSRFNGLAGSTDTQYF

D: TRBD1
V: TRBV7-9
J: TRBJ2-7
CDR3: CASSSTGEQYF

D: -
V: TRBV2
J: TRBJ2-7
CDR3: CASSGVGDHEQYF

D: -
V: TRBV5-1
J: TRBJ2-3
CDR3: CASSAGSLFTDTQYF

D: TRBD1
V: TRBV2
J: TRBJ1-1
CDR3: CASSEQGGITEAFF

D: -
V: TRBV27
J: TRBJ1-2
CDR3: CASSYQGANYGYTF

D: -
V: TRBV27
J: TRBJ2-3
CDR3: CASSFGGADTQYF

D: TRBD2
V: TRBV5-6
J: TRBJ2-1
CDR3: CASSSMTSETNEQFF

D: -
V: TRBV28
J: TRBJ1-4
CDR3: CASSGGVEKLFF

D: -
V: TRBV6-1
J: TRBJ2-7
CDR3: CATQPGQAGGYEQYF

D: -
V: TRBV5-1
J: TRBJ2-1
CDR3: CASSRPSDEQFF